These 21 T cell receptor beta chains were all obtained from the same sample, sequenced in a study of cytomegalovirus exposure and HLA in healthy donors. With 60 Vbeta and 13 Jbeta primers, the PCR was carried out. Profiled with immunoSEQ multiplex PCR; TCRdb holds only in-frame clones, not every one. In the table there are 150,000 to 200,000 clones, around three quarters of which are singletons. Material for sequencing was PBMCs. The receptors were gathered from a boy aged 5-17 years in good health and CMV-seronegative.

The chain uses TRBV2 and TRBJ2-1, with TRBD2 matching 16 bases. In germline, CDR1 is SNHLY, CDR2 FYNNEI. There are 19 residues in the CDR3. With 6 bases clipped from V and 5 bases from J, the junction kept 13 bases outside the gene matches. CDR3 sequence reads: CASRVPGLAGGIEDNEQFF. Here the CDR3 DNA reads TGTGCCAGCAGAGTTCCGGGACTAGCGGGAGGGATTGAGGACAATGAGCAGTTCTTC.

The DNA of the CDR3 is TGTGCCAGCAGCTTTCCTTCCGGGACAGGGAACTCTGGAAACACCATATATTTT. As protein: CASSFPSGTGNSGNTIYF. The chain couples TRBV5-6 to TRBJ1-3; TRBD1 matches at 9 bases. V shed 2 bases and J 0 bases; nucleotides not matched to a gene: 9. From germline, CDR1 is SGHDT and CDR2 YYEEEE. The CDR3 totals 18 residues.

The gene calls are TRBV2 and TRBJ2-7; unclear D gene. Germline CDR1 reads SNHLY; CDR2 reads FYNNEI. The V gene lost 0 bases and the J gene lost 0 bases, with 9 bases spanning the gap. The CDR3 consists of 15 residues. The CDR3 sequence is CASSEASVNSYEQYF. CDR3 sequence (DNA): TGTGCCAGCAGTGAAGCCTCAGTGAACTCCTACGAGCAGTACTTC.

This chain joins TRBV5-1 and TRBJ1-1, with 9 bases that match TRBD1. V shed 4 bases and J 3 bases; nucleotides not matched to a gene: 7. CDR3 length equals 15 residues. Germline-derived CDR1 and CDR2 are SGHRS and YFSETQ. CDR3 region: CASSPGQGMDTEAFF. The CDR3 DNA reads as TGCGCCAGCAGCCCCGGACAGGGGATGGACACTGAAGCTTTCTTT.

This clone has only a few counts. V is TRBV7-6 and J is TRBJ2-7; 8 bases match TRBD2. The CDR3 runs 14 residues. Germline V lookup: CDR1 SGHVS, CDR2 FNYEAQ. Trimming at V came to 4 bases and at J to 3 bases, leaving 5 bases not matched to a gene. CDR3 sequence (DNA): TGTGCCAGCAGCTACCTACGGGGGGGCTACGAGCAGTACTTC. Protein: CASSYLRGGYEQYF.

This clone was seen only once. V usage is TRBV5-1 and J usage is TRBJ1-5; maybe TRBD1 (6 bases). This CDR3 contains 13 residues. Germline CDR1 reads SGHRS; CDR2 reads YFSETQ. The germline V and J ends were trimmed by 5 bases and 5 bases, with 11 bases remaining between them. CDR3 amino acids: CASRTGGDQPQHF. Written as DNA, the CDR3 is TGCGCCAGCAGGACAGGTGGGGATCAGCCCCAGCATTTT.

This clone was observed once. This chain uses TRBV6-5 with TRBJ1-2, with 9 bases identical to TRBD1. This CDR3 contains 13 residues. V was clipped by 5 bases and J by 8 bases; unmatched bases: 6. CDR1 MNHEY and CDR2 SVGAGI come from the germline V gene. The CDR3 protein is CASSVQGAGGYTF. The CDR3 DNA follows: TGTGCCAGCAGTGTACAGGGGGCAGGAGGCTACACCTTC.

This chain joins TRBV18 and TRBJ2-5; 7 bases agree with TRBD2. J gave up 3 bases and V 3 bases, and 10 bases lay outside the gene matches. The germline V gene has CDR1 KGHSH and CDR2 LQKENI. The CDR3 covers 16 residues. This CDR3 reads CASSPVTGGLKETQYF. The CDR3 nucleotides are TGTGCCAGCTCACCGGTGACGGGAGGACTCAAAGAGACCCAGTACTTC.

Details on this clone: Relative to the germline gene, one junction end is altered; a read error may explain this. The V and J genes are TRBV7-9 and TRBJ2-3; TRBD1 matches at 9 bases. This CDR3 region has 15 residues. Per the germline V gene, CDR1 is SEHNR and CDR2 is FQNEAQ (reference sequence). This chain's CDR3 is CSSSPGTGSADTQYF. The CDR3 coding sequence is TGTTCCAGCAGCCCGGGGACAGGGAGTGCAGATACGCAGTATTTT.

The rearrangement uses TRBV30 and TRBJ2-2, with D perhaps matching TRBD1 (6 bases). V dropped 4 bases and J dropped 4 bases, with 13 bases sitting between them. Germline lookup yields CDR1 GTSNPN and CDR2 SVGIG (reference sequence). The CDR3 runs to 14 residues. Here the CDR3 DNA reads TGTGCCTGGATCCCTGCAGGGGTCACCGGGGAGCTGTTTTTT. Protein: CAWIPAGVTGELFF.

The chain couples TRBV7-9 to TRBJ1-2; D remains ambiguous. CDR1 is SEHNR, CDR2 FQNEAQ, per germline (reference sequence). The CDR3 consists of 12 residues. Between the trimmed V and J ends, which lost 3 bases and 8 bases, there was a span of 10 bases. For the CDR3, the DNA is TGTGCCAGCAGCTTTTACATTGGCGGCTACACCTTC. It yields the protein CASSFYIGGYTF.

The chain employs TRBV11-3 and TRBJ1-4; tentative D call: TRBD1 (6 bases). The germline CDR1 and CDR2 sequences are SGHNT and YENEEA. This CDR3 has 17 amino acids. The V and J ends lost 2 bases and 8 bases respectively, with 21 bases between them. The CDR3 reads CASSLSLGSGAREKLFF. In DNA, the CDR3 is TGTGCCAGCAGCTTAAGTCTGGGGTCAGGGGCGAGGGAAAAACTGTTTTTT.

CDR3 nucleotide sequence: TGTGCCAGCAGCCCACGGACTAGCGGGGAGGCGGGGGCCAACGTCCTGACTTTC. Protein product: CASSPRTSGEAGANVLTF. The chain combines TRBV5-5 with TRBJ2-6, with 12 bases that match TRBD2. The germline V gene encodes CDR1 SGHKS and CDR2 YYEKEE (reference sequence). This CDR3 comprises 18 residues. The ends lost 4 bases at V and 4 bases at J; junction bases unmatched: 9.

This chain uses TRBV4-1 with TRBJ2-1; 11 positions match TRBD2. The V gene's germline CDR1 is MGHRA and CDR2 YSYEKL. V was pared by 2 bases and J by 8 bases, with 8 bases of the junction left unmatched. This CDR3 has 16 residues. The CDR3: CASSQTGLAAKDEQFF. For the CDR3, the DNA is TGCGCCAGCAGCCAAACGGGACTAGCGGCCAAGGATGAGCAGTTCTTC.

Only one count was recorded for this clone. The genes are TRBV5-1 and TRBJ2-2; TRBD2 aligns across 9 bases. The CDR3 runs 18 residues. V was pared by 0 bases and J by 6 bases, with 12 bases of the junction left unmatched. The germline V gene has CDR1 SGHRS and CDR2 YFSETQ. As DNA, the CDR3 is TGCGCCAGCAGCTTGGCCCTGCTAGCGGGGCAGGTGGCCGGGGAGCTGTTTTTT. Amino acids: CASSLALLAGQVAGELFF.

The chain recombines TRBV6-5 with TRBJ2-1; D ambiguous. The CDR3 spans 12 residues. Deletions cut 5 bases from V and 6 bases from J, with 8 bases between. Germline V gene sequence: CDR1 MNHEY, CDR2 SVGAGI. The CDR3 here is CASSPDSNEQFF. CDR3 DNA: TGTGCCAGCAGTCCAGATTCCAATGAGCAGTTCTTC.

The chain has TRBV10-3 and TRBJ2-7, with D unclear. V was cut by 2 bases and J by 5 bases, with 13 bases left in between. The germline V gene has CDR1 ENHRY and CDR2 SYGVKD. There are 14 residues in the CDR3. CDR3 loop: CAISEGAQINEQYF. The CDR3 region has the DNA TGTGCCATCAGTGAGGGAGCACAAATCAACGAGCAGTACTTC.

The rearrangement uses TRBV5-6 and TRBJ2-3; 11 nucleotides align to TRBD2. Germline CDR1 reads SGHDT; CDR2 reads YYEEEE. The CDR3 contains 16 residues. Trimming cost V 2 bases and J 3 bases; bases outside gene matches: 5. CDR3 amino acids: CASSFLSGGGTDTQYF. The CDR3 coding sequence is TGTGCCAGCAGCTTCCTTAGCGGGGGGGGGACAGATACGCAGTATTTT.

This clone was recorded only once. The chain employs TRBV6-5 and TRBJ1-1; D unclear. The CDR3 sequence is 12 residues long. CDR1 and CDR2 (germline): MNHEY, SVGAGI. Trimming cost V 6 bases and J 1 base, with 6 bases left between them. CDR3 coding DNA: TGTGCCAGCAGGCAGGCGAACACTGAAGCTTTCTTT. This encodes CASRQANTEAFF.

The CDR3 nucleotides read TGTGCCATCAGTGAGTTTGGAGGGAAGAACACTGAAGCTTTCTTT. Translating it yields CAISEFGGKNTEAFF. V gene TRBV10-3 combines with J gene TRBJ1-1; D ambiguous. The CDR3 runs to 15 residues. The V end was cut by 1 base, the J end by 1 base, with 10 bases between. Germline assignment: CDR1 ENHRY and CDR2 SYGVKD.

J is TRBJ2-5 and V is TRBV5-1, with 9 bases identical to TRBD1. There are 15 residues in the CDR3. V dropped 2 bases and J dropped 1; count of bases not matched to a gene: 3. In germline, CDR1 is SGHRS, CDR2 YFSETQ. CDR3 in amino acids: CASSFGTGTQETQYF. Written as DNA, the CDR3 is TGCGCCAGCAGCTTCGGGACAGGGACCCAAGAGACCCAGTACTTC.